A selection of T cell receptor beta chains follows, all from one sample in a study of blood T cell repertoires in COVID-19. TCRdb's copy holds only in-frame clones and misses some; the assay was immunoSEQ multiplex PCR. The repertoire holds about 180,000 clones, with roughly nine tenths as singletons. Sequencing used peripheral blood. The receptors shown here come from a man younger than 35 who had recovered from COVID-19. Both conserved end residues are part of each CDR3. The D gene is left open where the match is weak. Clone size, where shown, is once, few, many, or a class for clones that have expanded.

>TRBJ2-3|NA|NA|TRBV5-5
TGTGCCAGCAGCTTGTTGGGCCGAGATACGCAGTATTTT
CASSLLGRDTQYF
>TRBJ2-1|TRBD2|NA|TRBV6-5
TGTGCCAGCAGTTATCAAGCGGGAGGGCCTAGGGATGAGCAGTTCTTC
CASSYQAGGPRDEQFF
>TRBJ1-6|NA|NA|TRBV9
TGTGCCAGCAGCGTAGAGGTCTCCCCGGGGACCTATAATTCACCCCTCCACTTT
CASSVEVSPGTYNSPLHF
>TRBJ2-3|TRBD1|NA|TRBV28
TGTGCCAGCAGTTTCCTGGCCGGGACAGGAGCGCCAGATACGCAGTATTTT
CASSFLAGTGAPDTQYF
>TRBJ2-3|NA|NA|TRBV27
TGTGCCAGCAGTTTTGACGGGAGCAGAACAGATACGCAGTATTTT
CASSFDGSRTDTQYF
>TRBJ1-1|NA|NA|TRBV5-6
TGTGCCAGCAGCCATCAACCGGGACACATGAACACTGAAGCTTTCTTT
CASSHQPGHMNTEAFF
>TRBJ1-5|TRBD1|few|TRBV30
TGTGCCTGGAGTGTAAGCAGGGACAGCAGCAATCAGCCCCAGCATTTT
CAWSVSRDSSNQPQHF
>TRBJ1-1|NA|NA|TRBV7-3
TGTGCCAGCAGCTCCGACACTCAAGGCACTGAAGCTTTCTTT
CASSSDTQGTEAFF
>TRBJ1-3|TRBD1|NA|TRBV7-9
TGTGCCAGCAGCTTAGCCGGGACAGGGGGAAACACCATATATTTT
CASSLAGTGGNTIYF
>TRBJ1-1|TRBD1|NA|TRBV7-2
TGTGCCAGCAGCCGGGACAGGGTCGATTTAACTGAAGCTTTCTTT
CASSRDRVDLTEAFF
>TRBJ1-2|NA|NA|TRBV4-3
TGCGCCAGCAGCCAAGTTCCGGCGGGAGGCTACACCTTC
CASSQVPAGGYTF
>TRBJ1-1|NA|NA|TRBV4-3
TGCGCCAGCAGCCAAGACCCCCATATAGGGGCGAACACTGAAGCTTTCTTT
CASSQDPHIGANTEAFF
>TRBJ2-6|TRBD1|NA|TRBV19
TGTGCCAGCAAGAGGGGGCTTGGGGCCAACGTCCTGACTTTC
CASKRGLGANVLTF
>TRBJ2-6|NA|NA|TRBV6-5
TGTGCCAGCATGGCAATGCCGTCTGGGGCCAACGTCCTGACTTTC
CASMAMPSGANVLTF
>TRBJ2-1|NA|NA|TRBV9
TGTGCCAGCAGCGCGGGAGTCGTAGATGAGCAGTTCTTC
CASSAGVVDEQFF
>TRBJ2-5|TRBD2|few|TRBV2
TGTGCCAGCAGCCTAGAGACTAGCGGCCTTGAGACCCAGTACTTC
CASSLETSGLETQYF
>TRBJ2-6|NA|NA|TRBV19
TGTGCCAGTAGTCCAACAGCCTCTGGGGCCAACGTCCTGACTTTC
CASSPTASGANVLTF
>TRBJ2-1|NA|NA|TRBV6-5
TGTGCCAGCCGGCGGGGATCCAATGAGCAGTTCTTC
CASRRGSNEQFF
>TRBJ2-1|TRBD1|NA|TRBV30
TGTGCCTGGAGTGTAGGGACAGTTCTGTTCTTC
CAWSVGTVLFF
>TRBJ2-5|TRBD2|NA|TRBV10-1
TGCGCCAGCAGTGAAGGACTAGCGGGTTCCCAAGAGACCCAGTACTTC
CASSEGLAGSQETQYF
>TRBJ1-2|NA|NA|TRBV19
TGTGCCAGTAGTATAGATGACTCCCGTGTGGGTTCGGGCTACACCTTC
CASSIDDSRVGSGYTF
>TRBJ1-1|NA|NA|TRBV19
TGTGCCAGTAGTAGTAGGGAAGGGGGATGGAACACTGAAGCTTTCTTT
CASSSREGGWNTEAFF
>TRBJ1-2|NA|NA|TRBV6-6
TGTGCCAGCAGTCCCCCTCGGGAGGGGAGTAATGGCTACACCTTC
CASSPPREGSNGYTF
>TRBJ2-7|TRBD1|NA|TRBV15
TGTGCCACCAGCAGAGATTCTAAAGGGGGCAGCGACGAGCAGTACTTC
CATSRDSKGGSDEQYF
>TRBJ2-3|NA|NA|TRBV4-3
TGCGCCAGCAGCCAAGAAGGTGGAGGAGCGGGCACAGATACGCAGTATTTT
CASSQEGGGAGTDTQYF
>TRBJ2-1|NA|NA|TRBV9
TGTGCCAGCAGCTCGTCCTTGGACGGCGGGCTAAAGTACAATGAGCAGTTCTTC
CASSSSLDGGLKYNEQFF
>TRBJ2-2|NA|NA|TRBV18
TGTGCCAGCTCAGAGGGATCGAACACCGGGGAGCTGTTTTTT
CASSEGSNTGELFF
>TRBJ2-1|TRBD2|NA|TRBV7-9
TGTGCCAGCAGCCCTATGGGACTAGCGGGAGTTAGTGAGCAGTTCTTC
CASSPMGLAGVSEQFF
>TRBJ2-7|NA|NA|TRBV7-8
TGTGCCAGCAGCTACGGGGGTTTAAGAGGGGCATACGAGCAGTACTTC
CASSYGGLRGAYEQYF
>TRBJ1-1|TRBD1|few|TRBV2
TGTGCCAGCAGTCAGGGGGGCACTGAAGCTTTCTTT
CASSQGGTEAFF
>TRBJ1-4|TRBD1|NA|TRBV5-1
TGCGCCAGCAGCTACCGGGACAGTAATGAAAAACTGTTTTTT
CASSYRDSNEKLFF
>TRBJ1-1|TRBD1|NA|TRBV6-5
TGTGCCAGCAGGACAGGGGCGGACACTGAAGCTTTCTTT
CASRTGADTEAFF
>TRBJ1-1|TRBD1|NA|TRBV10-3
TGTGCCATCAGCGCTTTTCAGGGGGGGAACACTGAAGCTTTCTTT
CAISAFQGGNTEAFF
>TRBJ1-4|TRBD1|NA|TRBV7-6
TGTGCCAGCAGCTTAGGGGGCAGGGGGGCCACTAATGAAAAACTGTTTTTT
CASSLGGRGATNEKLFF
>TRBJ2-5|TRBD1|once|TRBV27
TGTGCCAGCAGTACCCGGGACAGGGGTTTTGGGGAGACCCAGTACTTC
CASSTRDRGFGETQYF
>TRBJ1-1|NA|NA|TRBV4-1
TGCGCCAGCAGCCAAGATCCAGGACCCACCGGGACTTTCTTT
CASSQDPGPTGTFF
>TRBJ1-2|NA|NA|TRBV7-2
TGTGCCAGCAGCGCCCGACAGGACCTGGTTGGCTACACCTTC
CASSARQDLVGYTF
>TRBJ2-5|NA|NA|TRBV9
TGTGCCAGCAGCGTAGAGTCCCGGGGAGGAGAGACCCAGTACTTC
CASSVESRGGETQYF
>TRBJ2-3|NA|NA|TRBV5-4
TGTGCCAGCAGCTTGGAGGGGTCCTACACAGATACGCAGTATTTT
CASSLEGSYTDTQYF